Each of the 14 T cell receptor beta chains below was sequenced from the same sample in a study of cytomegalovirus exposure and HLA in healthy donors. The PCR made use of 60 Vbeta and 13 Jbeta primers. Using immunoSEQ multiplex PCR, the repertoire was profiled, and TCRdb retains in-frame clones only, with some absent. The sample carries under 35,000 clones, approximately 61% recorded once. Input material: PBMCs. The origin of the receptors is a man between 45 and 60 years old in good health and CMV-seropositive.

The chain is built from TRBV6-5 and TRBJ1-1; no firm D call. The V end was cut by 2 bases, the J end by 0 bases, with 4 bases between. The CDR3 runs 13 residues. Germline V gives CDR1 MNHEY, CDR2 SVGAGI. The CDR3 nucleotides read TGTGCCAGCAGTTACGGCATGAACACTGAAGCTTTCTTT. This gives the protein CASSYGMNTEAFF.

This clone was observed a few times. The V and J genes are TRBV28 and TRBJ1-2; no firm D call. Germline V CDR1 and CDR2: MDHEN, SYDVKM. The CDR3 is made up of 12 amino acids. V was clipped by 8 bases and J by 8 bases, with 15 bases between them. The CDR3 sequence: CASYDNYLGYTF. In nucleotides, the CDR3 is TGTGCCAGCTATGACAATTACTTGGGCTACACCTTC.

The V and J genes are TRBV7-2 and TRBJ1-2; D may be TRBD1 (5 bases). Germline values: CDR1 SGHTA, CDR2 FQGNSA. The ends were cut back, 1 base at V and 0 bases at J, with 9 bases in the middle. This CDR3 is built from 15 residues. CDR3 sequence: CASSLVTGPNYGYTF. In DNA form, the CDR3 reads TGTGCCAGCAGCTTAGTCACAGGTCCTAACTATGGCTACACCTTC.

The chain joins TRBV5-6 to TRBJ1-1; possibly TRBD1 for D (6 bases). The CDR3 is 14 amino acids. V lost 2 bases, J lost 3 bases, and 11 bases lay in between. Germline CDR1 and CDR2: SGHDT and YYEEEE. Here the CDR3 DNA reads TGTGCCAGCAGCTTCACAGGGAGGGACACTGAAGCTTTCTTT. It is translated as CASSFTGRDTEAFF.

On this clone itself: A far larger clone is just one base off, so this is likely a read error. For the CDR3, the DNA is TGTGCCAGCAGCCCGGACAGGGAGGCAGATACGCAGTATTTT. This gives the protein CASSPDREADTQYF. This chain links TRBV14 with TRBJ2-3; 8 bases align to TRBD1. This CDR3 has 14 amino acids. Germline trimming cut 4 bases from V and 4 bases from J; bases unmatched to any gene: 4. Germline CDR1 SGHDN, CDR2 FVKESK.

The chain carries TRBV6-1 and TRBJ1-5, with D unclear. V was shortened by 7 bases and J by 8 bases, with 15 bases between the two germline ends. The CDR3 totals 13 residues. The germline gives CDR1 MNHNS, CDR2 SASEGT. The CDR3 DNA sequence: TGTGCCAGCACCTACAGTTCGATCAAGCCCCAGCATTTT. Residues: CASTYSSIKPQHF.

V usage is TRBV7-9 and J usage is TRBJ2-5, with 7 nucleotides matching TRBD1. Germline CDR1 is SEHNR and CDR2 is FQNEAQ (reference sequence). With 5 bases clipped from V and 5 bases from J, the junction kept 5 bases outside the gene matches. The CDR3 totals 13 residues. The CDR3 region is CASSPDRFETQYF. CDR3 nucleotide sequence: TGTGCCAGCAGCCCGGACAGGTTCGAGACCCAGTACTTC.

The V and J genes are TRBV14 and TRBJ1-3; 9 bases fit TRBD1. The J segment lost 2 bases and the V segment lost 1 base, leaving 3 bases of the junction unmatched. In germline, CDR1 is SGHDN, CDR2 FVKESK. The CDR3 length is 16 residues. CDR3 amino acids: CASSQVQGATGNTIYF. The CDR3 region has the DNA TGTGCCAGCAGCCAAGTACAGGGGGCGACTGGAAACACCATATATTTT.

This clone was seen once. The J gene is TRBJ2-1, the V gene TRBV6-5, with TRBD2 matching over 9 bases. The CDR3 loop spans 13 amino acids. The V gene end was trimmed by 6 bases and the J gene end by 4 bases; junction bases not matched to a gene: 1. CDR1 and CDR2 (germline): MNHEY, SVGAGI. The CDR3 loop reads CASRTSGYNEQFF. The CDR3 nucleotides are TGTGCCAGCAGGACTAGCGGTTACAATGAGCAGTTCTTC.

This clone has only a few counts. The chain carries TRBV10-3 and TRBJ2-1; 8 positions agree with TRBD2. V lost 6 bases and J lost 4; bases outside the gene matches: 11. Germline values: CDR1 ENHRY, CDR2 SYGVKD. This CDR3 region has 16 residues. CDR3 bases: TGTGCCATCAGCGAAGGGGTGGGACTAGGGTACAATGAGCAGTTCTTC. Translated: CAISEGVGLGYNEQFF.

CDR3 region: CASSRSEVPEQYF. The CDR3 DNA reads as TGTGCCAGCAGTCGCTCGGAGGTCCCCGAGCAGTACTTC. The chain links TRBV6-1 to TRBJ2-7; weak D call: TRBD2 (5 bases). The V gene lost 5 bases and the J gene lost 6 bases, with 14 bases spanning the gap. The CDR3 length is 13 residues. Germline CDR1 is MNHNS and CDR2 is SASEGT.

The chain links TRBV6-4 to TRBJ2-1; D perhaps matches TRBD2 (6 bases). The germline V gene encodes CDR1 MRHNA and CDR2 SNTAGT. There are 16 residues in the CDR3. Deletions cut 5 bases from V and 4 bases from J, with 18 bases between. Written as DNA, the CDR3 is TGTGCCAGCAGTAAGCAACCTAGCGAGCCATACAATGAGCAGTTCTTC. This translates into CASSKQPSEPYNEQFF.

The chain has TRBV6-1 and TRBJ2-3, with D possibly matching TRBD2 (6 bases). There are 13 residues in the CDR3. V lost 6 bases and J lost 5, with 12 bases in between. Germline CDR1 and CDR2: MNHNS and SASEGT. The DNA of the CDR3 is TGTGCCAGCAGGAGGGGCGGGGTAGATACGCAGTATTTT. Translating it yields CASRRGGVDTQYF.

The chain is built from TRBV7-2 and TRBJ2-5; TRBD1 matches at 8 bases. CDR1 is SGHTA and CDR2 is FQGNSA in the germline V gene. The CDR3 is 16 residues long. The ends lost 0 bases at V and 3 bases at J; junction bases unmatched: 6. CDR3 sequence (DNA): TGTGCCAGCAGCTTAGCTCGGCCAGGGGGCAAAGAGACCCAGTACTTC. It is translated as CASSLARPGGKETQYF.